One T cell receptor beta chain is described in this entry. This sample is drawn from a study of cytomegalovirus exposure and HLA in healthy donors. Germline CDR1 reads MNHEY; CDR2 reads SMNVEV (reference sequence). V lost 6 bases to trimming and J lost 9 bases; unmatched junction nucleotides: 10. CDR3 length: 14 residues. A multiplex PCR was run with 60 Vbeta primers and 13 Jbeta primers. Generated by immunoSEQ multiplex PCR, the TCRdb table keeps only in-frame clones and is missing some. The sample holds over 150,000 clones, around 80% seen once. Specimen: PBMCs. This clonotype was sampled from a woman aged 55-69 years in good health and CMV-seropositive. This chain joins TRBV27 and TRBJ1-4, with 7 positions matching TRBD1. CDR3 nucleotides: TGTGCCAGCAGCCAGGGGACAGTCCTTCAAAAACTGTTTTTT. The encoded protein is CASSQGTVLQKLFF.